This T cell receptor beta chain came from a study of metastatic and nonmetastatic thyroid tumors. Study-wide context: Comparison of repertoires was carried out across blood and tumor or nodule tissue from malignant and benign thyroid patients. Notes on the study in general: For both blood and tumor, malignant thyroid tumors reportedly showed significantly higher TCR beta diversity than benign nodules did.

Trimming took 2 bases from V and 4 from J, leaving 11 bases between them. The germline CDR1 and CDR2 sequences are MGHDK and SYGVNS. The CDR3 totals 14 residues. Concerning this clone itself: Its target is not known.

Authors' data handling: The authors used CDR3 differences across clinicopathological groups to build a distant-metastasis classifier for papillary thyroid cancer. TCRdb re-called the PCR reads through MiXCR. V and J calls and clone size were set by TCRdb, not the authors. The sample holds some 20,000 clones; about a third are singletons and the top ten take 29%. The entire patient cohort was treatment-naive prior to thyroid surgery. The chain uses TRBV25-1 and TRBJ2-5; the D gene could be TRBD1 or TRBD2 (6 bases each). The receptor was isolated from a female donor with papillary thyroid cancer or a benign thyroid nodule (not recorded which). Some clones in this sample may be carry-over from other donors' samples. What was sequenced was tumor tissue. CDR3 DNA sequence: TGTGCCAGCAGTGAAGCCGGGGGCAGAGAGACCCAGTACTTC. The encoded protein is CASSEAGGRETQYF.